This section outlines one T cell receptor beta chain sequence together with its context. Its specificity is not known. Germline assignment: CDR1 MNHEY and CDR2 SVGEGT. V was clipped by 10 bases and J by 6 bases, with 14 bases between them. The CDR3 covers 12 residues. The data are from a study of T cells in Graves' hyperthyroidism and ophthalmopathy. Points from the study as a whole: Ophthalmopathy, which appeared later, was predicted by the model a median around 6.9 months before onset. Most expanded thyroid clonotypes above 0.001 also appeared in blood.

Amplified TCR beta CDR3 regions derived from RNA transcripts. First-round RT-PCR of the TCR CDR3 relied on the HTBI primer set. MiXCR, applied by TCRdb to the multiplex PCR reads, yields one record per CDR3 protein. The table lists about 600,000 distinct CDR3 sequences, about 16% of them singletons, with roughly 3% in the top ten. V usage is TRBV6-2 or TRBV6-3 and J usage is TRBJ2-3; D gene unclear. Material: blood. This receptor was taken from a woman aged 35 to 49 with Graves' ophthalmopathy. CDR3 bases: TGTGCCACCCGCGATCCCGAGGATACGCAGTATTTT. Translated, it gives CATRDPEDTQYF.